The 7 T cell receptor beta chains given below trace back to one sample, sequenced in a study of CD8+ T cells in alopecia areata. cDNA serving as the sequencing template came from extracted, reverse transcribed RNA. Method: immunoSEQ multiplex PCR; TCRdb's copy keeps in-frame clones and lacks some. The sample has 100,000 to 150,000 clones, about 50% seen once; the top ten hold roughly a tenth. Input material: NKG2D-low CD8+ T cells sorted from blood. Receptor source: a human donor with alopecia areata.

This clone was seen more than once but under ten times. The chain links TRBV30 to TRBJ1-2; the D gene is possibly TRBD1 (6 bases). Trimming left V 6 bases short and J 4 bases short, with 12 bases between. There are 12 residues in the CDR3. CDR1 is GTSNPN, CDR2 SVGIG, per germline (reference sequence). CDR3 in amino acids: CACPDSSYGYTF. DNA for the CDR3: TGTGCCTGTCCGGACAGCAGCTATGGCTACACCTTC.

This clone has only a few counts. The V call is TRBV5-1, the J call TRBJ2-1; no definite D call. Trimming left V 0 bases short and J 6 bases short, with 10 bases between. Per germline, CDR1 SGHRS and CDR2 YFSETQ. The CDR3 loop spans 14 amino acids. The CDR3 reads CASSLGWDRNEQFF. The CDR3 DNA reads TGCGCCAGCAGCTTGGGTTGGGATCGCAATGAGCAGTTCTTC. Filled out from reference TRBV5-1 and TRBJ2-1, the complete variable domain reads KAGVTQTPRYLIKTRGQQVTLSCSPISGHRSVSWYQQTPGQGLQFLFEYFSETQRNKGNFPGRFSGRQFSNSRSEMNVSTLELGDSALYLCASSLGWDRNEQFFGPGTRLTVL.

V gene TRBV27 combines with J gene TRBJ2-1, with 8 bases that match TRBD1. V lost 8 bases to trimming and J lost 6 bases; unmatched junction nucleotides: 6. Germline V lookup: CDR1 MNHEY, CDR2 SMNVEV (reference sequence). CDR3 length equals 13 residues. CDR3 DNA sequence: TGTGCCAGCTCGACAGGGGTTAGCAATGAGCAGTTCTTC. It translates to CASSTGVSNEQFF.

The table lists this clone with a few counts. V usage is TRBV28 and J usage is TRBJ2-7, with D possibly matching TRBD2 (5 bases). V shed 6 bases and J shed 0 bases, with 12 bases lying between them. CDR3 length equals 14 residues. Germline V gives CDR1 MDHEN, CDR2 SYDVKM. The CDR3 DNA reads as TGTGCCAGCAGGGAGATGGACTCCTCCTACGAGCAGTACTTC. It encodes CASREMDSSYEQYF.

This chain connects TRBV7-9 to TRBJ1-6, with D possibly TRBD1 on 6 matching bases. Trimming pared 5 bases from V and 0 bases from J, leaving 17 bases between. CDR3 length equals 18 residues. Looked up from germline, CDR1 is SEHNR and CDR2 is FQNEAQ (reference sequence). The CDR3 is CASSGGRDTSSYNSPLHF. The CDR3 DNA follows: TGTGCCAGCAGCGGGGGACGGGACACAAGCTCCTATAATTCACCCCTCCACTTT.

The CDR3 spells CASSQEETQYF. In nucleotides, the CDR3 is TGTGCCAGCAGCCAAGAAGAGACCCAGTACTTC. The genes are TRBV14 and TRBJ2-5; no reliable D call. In germline, CDR1 is SGHDN, CDR2 FVKESK. Trimming stripped 0 bases from V and 4 bases from J, with 0 bases between. The CDR3 runs to 11 residues.

This clone was detected only once. The chain combines TRBV2 with TRBJ1-2; D may be TRBD1 (5 bases). V was trimmed by 8 bases and J by 14 bases, leaving 15 bases between them. The CDR3 covers 10 residues. The V gene's germline CDR1 is SNHLY and CDR2 FYNNEI. CDR3 protein: CASSGQGTTF. The CDR3 DNA reads as TGTGCCAGCTCAGGGCAGGGTACTACCTTC.